The 21 T cell receptor beta chains below come from one sample, sequenced in a study of early T cells in non-severe SARS-CoV-2 infection. Each CDR3 protein gets one entry after TCRdb re-called the 5' RACE reads with MiXCR. The data contain tens of thousands of distinct CDR3 sequences, about 12% of them seen just once; the ten biggest clones take up approximately 5.5%. The source material was whole blood. These receptor sequences come from an adult who was a healthcare worker with PCR-confirmed SARS-CoV-2 infection or an uninfected control (not recorded which).

V usage is TRBV18 and J usage is TRBJ2-3; tentatively, D is TRBD1 (6 bases). V lost 5 bases to trimming and J lost 1 base, with 7 bases between them. This CDR3 has 13 residues. CDR1 KGHSH and CDR2 LQKENI come from the germline V gene. The CDR3 DNA reads as TGTGCCAGCTCAGGACAGCGCACAGATACGCAGTATTTT. Protein: CASSGQRTDTQYF.

The chain combines TRBV20-1 with TRBJ2-7, with TRBD2 matching 8 bases. Trimming at V came to 0 bases and at J to 1 base, leaving 5 bases not matched to a gene. The CDR3 runs to 15 residues. The germline V gene encodes CDR1 DFQATT and CDR2 SNEGSKA (reference sequence). This chain's CDR3 is CSARDGAGGSYEQYF. The CDR3 nucleotides are TGCAGTGCTAGAGATGGGGCGGGAGGATCCTACGAGCAGTACTTC.

At least ten counts were recorded for this clonotype. The chain uses TRBV4-3 and TRBJ2-3; D not resolved. V lost 2 bases to trimming and J lost 2 bases, with 11 bases between them. CDR3 length: 15 residues. Germline V CDR1 and CDR2: LGHNA, YSLEER. The CDR3 region has the DNA TGCGCCAGCAGCCAATGGCACGGACCCACAGATACGCAGTATTTT. Translating it yields CASSQWHGPTDTQYF.

This clonotype was counted ten times or more. The chain carries TRBV20-1 and TRBJ2-7, with a possible D match to TRBD1 (6 bases). Germline-derived CDR1 and CDR2 are DFQATT and SNEGSKA (reference sequence). The V and J ends lost 3 bases and 1 base respectively, with 10 bases between them. This CDR3 contains 13 residues. The CDR3 is CSASQGISYEQYF. The CDR3 DNA reads as TGCAGTGCTAGTCAGGGGATTTCCTACGAGCAGTACTTC.

The sample holds many counts of this clonotype. V gene TRBV7-2 combines with J gene TRBJ2-5, with a weak D call TRBD2 (6 bases). V dropped 5 bases and J dropped 4 bases, with 14 bases sitting between them. This CDR3 spans 14 amino acids. Germline V gene data show CDR1 as SGHTA and CDR2 as FQGNSA. The CDR3 here is CASSPFRRGETQYF. CDR3 nucleotides: TGTGCCAGCAGCCCCTTTCGGAGGGGAGAGACCCAGTACTTC.

The CDR3 loop reads CASYRASGVYEQYF. CDR3 bases: TGTGCCAGCTACCGGGCTAGCGGAGTCTACGAGCAGTACTTC. This chain connects TRBV28 to TRBJ2-7; 7 positions match TRBD2. V shed 8 bases and J 3 bases; nucleotides not matched to a gene: 10. The CDR3 is made up of 14 amino acids. Per germline, CDR1 MDHEN and CDR2 SYDVKM.

The chain couples TRBV2 to TRBJ2-2; D possibly corresponds to TRBD1 (5 bases). Trimming shortened V by 10 bases and J by 8 bases, and 8 bases separated the two germline ends. The CDR3 is made up of 10 amino acids. The germline V gene has CDR1 SNHLY and CDR2 FYNNEI. CDR3 in DNA: TGTGCCACCAGGACAGGGGAGCTGTTTTTT. As protein: CATRTGELFF.

This chain uses TRBV29-1 with TRBJ1-5, with 8 bases matching TRBD1. Germline values: CDR1 SQVTM, CDR2 ANQGSEA. The CDR3 extends over 12 amino acids. After removal of 6 bases from V and 7 bases from J, the junction contained 5 bases not matched to a gene. For the CDR3, the DNA is TGCAGCGTGCAGACAGGGGAGCAGCCCCAGCATTTT. It codes for CSVQTGEQPQHF. The whole variable domain, filled in from reference TRBV29-1 and TRBJ1-5, reads SAVISQKPSRDICQRGTSLTIQCQVDSQVTMMFWYRQQPGQSLTLIATANQGSEATYESGFVIDKFPISRPNLTFSTLTVSNMSPEDSSIYLCSVQTGEQPQHFGDGTRLSIL.

This clonotype occurred many times. The chain joins TRBV11-2 to TRBJ2-6; D perhaps matches TRBD2 (5 bases). Germline CDR1 and CDR2: SGHAT and FQNNGV. Trimming stripped 5 bases from V and 4 bases from J, with 12 bases between. The CDR3 contains 15 residues. The CDR3 loop reads CASSLGLSGANVLTF. The CDR3 coding sequence is TGTGCCAGCAGCCTCGGACTGAGCGGGGCCAACGTCCTGACTTTC. Variable domain in full (rest from reference TRBV11-2 and TRBJ2-6): EAGVAQSPRYKIIEKRQSVAFWCNPISGHATLYWYQQILGQGPKLLIQFQNNGVVDDSQLPKDRFSAERLKGVDSTLKIQPAKLEDSAVYLCASSLGLSGANVLTFGAGSRLTVL.

In this sample, this clonotype turned up a few times. The chain combines TRBV10-3 with TRBJ2-2; D is possibly TRBD1 (6 bases). The CDR3 consists of 17 residues. The ends were cut back, 4 bases at V and 3 bases at J, with 18 bases in the middle. The germline CDR1 and CDR2 sequences are ENHRY and SYGVKD. CDR3 region: CAISALQRQDYTGELFF. The CDR3 coding sequence is TGTGCCATCAGTGCTTTACAACGACAGGATTACACCGGGGAGCTGTTTTTT.

This clonotype was detected many times. One end of the junction is discordant with germline, which a read error may explain. This chain links TRBV30 with TRBJ2-3; the D gene is possibly TRBD2 (6 bases). The CDR3 sequence is 9 residues long. In germline, CDR1 is GTSNPN, CDR2 SVGIG (reference sequence). The CDR3 spells CAEEGMRIF. CDR3 in DNA: TGTGCCGAGGAGGGAATGCGTATCTTT.

This chain links TRBV7-2 with TRBJ2-7; D uncertain. The germline gives CDR1 SGHTA, CDR2 FQGNSA. The CDR3 has 12 residues. With 4 bases removed from V and 4 bases from J, the gap between germline ends came to 8 bases. In nucleotides, the CDR3 is TGTGCCAGCAGCTCCAACGTGTACGAGCAGTACTTC. Translating it yields CASSSNVYEQYF.

The chain joins TRBV6-2 or TRBV6-3 to TRBJ2-1, with a tentative D call TRBD1 (5 bases). The CDR3 totals 14 residues. The V end was cut by 2 bases, the J end by 7 bases, with 12 bases between. From germline, CDR1 is MNHEY and CDR2 SVGEGT. For the CDR3, the DNA is TGTGCCAGCAGTTACGAGGTCCAGGGTAATGAGCAGTTCTTC. Protein product: CASSYEVQGNEQFF.

In its sample, this clonotype was seen many times. V gene TRBV29-1 combines with J gene TRBJ2-7, with D unresolved. CDR1 is SQVTM and CDR2 is ANQGSEA in the germline V gene. CDR3 length equals 12 residues. Trimming stripped 1 base from V and 4 bases from J, with 8 bases between. The CDR3 is CSVEVGTYEQYF. As DNA, the CDR3 is TGCAGCGTTGAAGTTGGCACATACGAGCAGTACTTC.

This clonotype was found many times. The chain combines TRBV12-3 or TRBV12-4 with TRBJ1-5; the D is unclear. This CDR3 has 13 amino acids. V was shortened by 3 bases and J by 5 bases, with 8 bases between the two germline ends. CDR3 nucleotides: TGTGCCAGCAGTTTGTTAAGGGATCAGCCCCAGCATTTT. It is translated as CASSLLRDQPQHF.

This clonotype was found a few times. V usage is TRBV7-9 and J usage is TRBJ2-1; 8 bases map to TRBD2. Germline-derived CDR1 and CDR2 are SEHNR and FQNEAQ (reference sequence). V gave up 7 bases and J gave up 2 bases; unmatched junction bases: 7. The CDR3 runs 15 residues. CDR3 nucleotide sequence: TGTGCCAGCACCCCGGACGGGGGGGCCTACAATGAGCAGTTCTTC. Translation: CASTPDGGAYNEQFF. The whole variable domain, remainder taken from reference TRBV7-9 and TRBJ2-1, is DTGVSQNPRHKITKRGQNVTFRCDPISEHNRLYWYRQTLGQGPEFLTYFQNEAQLEKSRLLSDRFSAERPKGSFSTLEIQRTEQGDSAMYLCASTPDGGAYNEQFFGPGTRLTVL.

The gene calls are TRBV29-1 and TRBJ2-5, with 13 bases lining up with TRBD2. Germline assignment: CDR1 SQVTM and CDR2 ANQGSEA. With 6 bases clipped from V and 5 bases from J, the junction kept 9 bases outside the gene matches. The CDR3 is 15 residues long. CDR3 loop: CSVSRLAGGGETQYF. The CDR3 DNA reads as TGCAGCGTGTCCCGACTAGCGGGGGGCGGGGAGACCCAGTACTTC.

The CDR3 protein is CASSTGTKHRWQPQHF. In DNA form, the CDR3 reads TGTGCCAGCAGCACCGGGACAAAGCACAGATGGCAGCCCCAGCATTTT. This rearrangement joins TRBV21-1 to TRBJ1-5; the table names TRBD1, a call not compared with the DNA. TRBV21-1 is annotated as a pseudogene. This CDR3 comprises 16 residues.

The sample holds many counts of this clonotype. CDR3 region: CSASGLAGGSQETQYF. The CDR3 DNA follows: TGCAGTGCTAGCGGACTAGCGGGGGGTTCCCAAGAGACCCAGTACTTC. This rearrangement joins TRBV20-1 to TRBJ2-5; the match to TRBD2 covers 14 bases. Germline CDR1 and CDR2: DFQATT and SNEGSKA (reference sequence). This CDR3 has 16 amino acids. V shed 3 bases, J shed 1 base, and the junction held 4 bases outside the gene matches.

The V and J genes are TRBV6-5 and TRBJ1-1, with D perhaps TRBD1 (6 bases). Trimming took off 6 bases at V and 5 bases at J, with 13 bases between the two ends. The V gene's germline CDR1 is MNHEY and CDR2 SVGAGI. This CDR3 has 13 amino acids. CDR3: CASSSAGETEAFF. CDR3 sequence (DNA): TGTGCCAGCAGCTCCGCAGGGGAGACTGAAGCTTTCTTT.

This clonotype was seen more than once but under ten times. This sequence joins TRBV20-1 and TRBJ2-3, with 9 bases that match TRBD1. CDR3 length: 14 residues. With 6 bases clipped from V and 2 bases from J, the junction kept 6 bases outside the gene matches. Germline V gene lookup returns CDR1 DFQATT and CDR2 SNEGSKA (reference sequence). Here the CDR3 reads CSAQQGAFTDTQYF. The CDR3 DNA reads TGCAGTGCACAACAGGGGGCGTTCACAGATACGCAGTATTTT.